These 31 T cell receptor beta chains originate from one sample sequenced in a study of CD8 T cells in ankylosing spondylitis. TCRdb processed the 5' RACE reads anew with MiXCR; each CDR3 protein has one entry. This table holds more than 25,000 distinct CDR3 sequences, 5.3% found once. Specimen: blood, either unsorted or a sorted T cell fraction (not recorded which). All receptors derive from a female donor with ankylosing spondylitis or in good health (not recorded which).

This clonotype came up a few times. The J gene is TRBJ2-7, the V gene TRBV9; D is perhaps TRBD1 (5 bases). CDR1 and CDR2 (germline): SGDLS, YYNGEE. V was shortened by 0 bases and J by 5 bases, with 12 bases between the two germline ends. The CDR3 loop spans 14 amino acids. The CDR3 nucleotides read TGTGCCAGCAGCGTAGGAGGAAGGGGAAACGAGCAGTACTTC. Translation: CASSVGGRGNEQYF.

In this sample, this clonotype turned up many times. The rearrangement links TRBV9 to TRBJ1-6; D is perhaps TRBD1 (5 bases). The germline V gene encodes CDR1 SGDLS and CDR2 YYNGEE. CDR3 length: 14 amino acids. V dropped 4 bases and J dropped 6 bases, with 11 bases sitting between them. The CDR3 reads CASSFGTVNSPLHF. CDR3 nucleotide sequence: TGTGCCAGCAGCTTTGGGACGGTTAATTCACCCCTCCACTTT.

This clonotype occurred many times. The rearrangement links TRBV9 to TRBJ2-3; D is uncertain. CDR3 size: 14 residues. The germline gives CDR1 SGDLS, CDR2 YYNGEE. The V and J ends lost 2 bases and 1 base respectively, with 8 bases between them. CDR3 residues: CASSVQERTDTQYF. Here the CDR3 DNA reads TGTGCCAGCAGCGTCCAGGAACGCACAGATACGCAGTATTTT.

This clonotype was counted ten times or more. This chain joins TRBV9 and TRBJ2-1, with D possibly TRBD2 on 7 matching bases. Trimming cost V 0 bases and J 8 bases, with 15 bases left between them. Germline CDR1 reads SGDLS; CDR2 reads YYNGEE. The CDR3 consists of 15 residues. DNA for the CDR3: TGTGCCAGCAGCGTAGTCGGGGGGCAGGGCTATGAGCAGTTCTTC. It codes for CASSVVGGQGYEQFF.

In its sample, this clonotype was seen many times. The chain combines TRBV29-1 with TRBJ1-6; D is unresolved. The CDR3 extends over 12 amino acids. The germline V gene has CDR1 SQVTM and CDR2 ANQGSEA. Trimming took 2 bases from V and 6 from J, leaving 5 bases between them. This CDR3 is CSVETINSPLHF. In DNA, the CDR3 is TGCAGCGTTGAAACAATTAATTCACCCCTCCACTTT.

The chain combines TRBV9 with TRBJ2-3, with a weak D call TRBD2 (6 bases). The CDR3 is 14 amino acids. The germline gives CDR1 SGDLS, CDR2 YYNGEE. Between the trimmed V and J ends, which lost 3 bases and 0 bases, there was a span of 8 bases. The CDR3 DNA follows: TGTGCCAGCAGCGGGGGGACTAGCACAGATACGCAGTATTTT. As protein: CASSGGTSTDTQYF.

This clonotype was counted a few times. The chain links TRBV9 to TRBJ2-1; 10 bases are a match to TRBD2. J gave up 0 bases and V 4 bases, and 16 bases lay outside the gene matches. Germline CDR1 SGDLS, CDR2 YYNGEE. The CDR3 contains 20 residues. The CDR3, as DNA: TGTGCCAGCAGCCCAAGGACTAGCGGAGGAGCCGTTAGCTCCTACAATGAGCAGTTCTTC. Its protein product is CASSPRTSGGAVSSYNEQFF.

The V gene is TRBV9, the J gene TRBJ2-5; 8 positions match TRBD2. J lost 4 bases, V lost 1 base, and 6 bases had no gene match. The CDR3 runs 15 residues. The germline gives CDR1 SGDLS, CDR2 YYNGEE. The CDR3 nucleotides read TGTGCCAGCAGCGTACTCGCGGGGGGAGGAGAGACCCAGTACTTC. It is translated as CASSVLAGGGETQYF.

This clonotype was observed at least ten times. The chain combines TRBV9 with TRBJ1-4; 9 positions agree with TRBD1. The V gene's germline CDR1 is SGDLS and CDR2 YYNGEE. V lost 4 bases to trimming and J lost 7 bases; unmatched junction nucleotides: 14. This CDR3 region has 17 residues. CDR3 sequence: CASSRETTGGISEKLFF. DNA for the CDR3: TGTGCCAGCAGCCGGGAGACGACAGGGGGGATCAGTGAAAAACTGTTTTTT.

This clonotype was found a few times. In DNA form, the CDR3 reads TGTGCCAGCAGCGCAGGCCTTAGCGGATCCTACAATGAGCAGTTCTTC. It encodes CASSAGLSGSYNEQFF. This sequence joins TRBV9 and TRBJ2-1; weak D call: TRBD2 (6 bases). Germline CDR1 reads SGDLS; CDR2 reads YYNGEE. V lost 3 bases, J lost 1 base, and 14 bases lay in between. CDR3 length: 16 amino acids.

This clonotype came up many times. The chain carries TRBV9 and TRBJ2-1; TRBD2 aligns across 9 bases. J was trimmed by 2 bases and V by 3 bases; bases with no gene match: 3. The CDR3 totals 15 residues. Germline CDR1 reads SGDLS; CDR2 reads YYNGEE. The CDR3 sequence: CASSASGAPYNEQFF. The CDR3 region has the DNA TGTGCCAGCAGCGCTAGCGGGGCACCCTACAATGAGCAGTTCTTC.

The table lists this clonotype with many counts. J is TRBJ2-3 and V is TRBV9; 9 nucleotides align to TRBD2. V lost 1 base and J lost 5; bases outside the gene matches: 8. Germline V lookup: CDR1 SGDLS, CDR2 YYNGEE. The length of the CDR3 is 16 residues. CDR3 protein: CASSVYLAGAGDTQYF. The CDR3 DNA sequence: TGTGCCAGCAGCGTATACTTAGCGGGAGCGGGAGATACGCAGTATTTT.

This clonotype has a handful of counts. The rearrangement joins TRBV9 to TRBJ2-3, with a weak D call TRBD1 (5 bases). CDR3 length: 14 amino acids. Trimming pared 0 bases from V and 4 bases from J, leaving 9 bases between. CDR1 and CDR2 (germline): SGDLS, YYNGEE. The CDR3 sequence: CASSVVQAADTQYF. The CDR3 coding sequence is TGTGCCAGCAGCGTAGTACAGGCGGCAGATACGCAGTATTTT. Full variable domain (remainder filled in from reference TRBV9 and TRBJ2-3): DSGVTQTPKHLITATGQRVTLRCSPRSGDLSVYWYQQSLDQGLQFLIQYYNGEERAKGNILERFSAQQFPDLHSELNLSSLELGDSALYFCASSVVQAADTQYFGPGTRLTVL.

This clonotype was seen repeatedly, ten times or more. Written as DNA, the CDR3 is TGTGCCAGCAGCGTAGTGCCGGGGGCGGGAGTTCCCTCCTACAATGAGCAGTTCTTC. It encodes CASSVVPGAGVPSYNEQFF. The rearrangement links TRBV9 to TRBJ2-1, with TRBD2 as a possible D gene (7 bases). V was trimmed by 0 bases and J by 0 bases, leaving 19 bases between them. The CDR3 is 19 residues long. Germline V gene sequence: CDR1 SGDLS, CDR2 YYNGEE.

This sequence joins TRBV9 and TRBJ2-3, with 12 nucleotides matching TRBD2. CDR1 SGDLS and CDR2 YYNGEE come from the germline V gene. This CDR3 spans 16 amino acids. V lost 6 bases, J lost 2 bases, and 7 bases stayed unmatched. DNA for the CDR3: TGTGCCAGCACACCGCTAGCGGGAGGGTCCACAGATACGCAGTATTTT. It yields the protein CASTPLAGGSTDTQYF. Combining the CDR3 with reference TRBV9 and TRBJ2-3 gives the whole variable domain DSGVTQTPKHLITATGQRVTLRCSPRSGDLSVYWYQQSLDQGLQFLIQYYNGEERAKGNILERFSAQQFPDLHSELNLSSLELGDSALYFCASTPLAGGSTDTQYFGPGTRLTVL.

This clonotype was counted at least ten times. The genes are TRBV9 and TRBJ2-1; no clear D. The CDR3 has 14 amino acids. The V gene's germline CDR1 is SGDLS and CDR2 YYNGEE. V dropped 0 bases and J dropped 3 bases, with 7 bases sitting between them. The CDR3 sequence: CASSVGHSYNEQFF. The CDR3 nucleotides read TGTGCCAGCAGCGTAGGACATAGCTACAATGAGCAGTTCTTC. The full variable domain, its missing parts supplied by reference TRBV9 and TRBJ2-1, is DSGVTQTPKHLITATGQRVTLRCSPRSGDLSVYWYQQSLDQGLQFLIQYYNGEERAKGNILERFSAQQFPDLHSELNLSSLELGDSALYFCASSVGHSYNEQFFGPGTRLTVL.

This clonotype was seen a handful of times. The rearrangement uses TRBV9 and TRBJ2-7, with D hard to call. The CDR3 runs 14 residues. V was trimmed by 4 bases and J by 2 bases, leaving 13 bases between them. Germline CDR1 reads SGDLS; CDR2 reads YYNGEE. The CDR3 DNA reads TGTGCCAGCAGCACCCGCCCGGATACCTACGAGCAGTACTTC. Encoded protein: CASSTRPDTYEQYF. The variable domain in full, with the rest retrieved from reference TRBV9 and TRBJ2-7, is DSGVTQTPKHLITATGQRVTLRCSPRSGDLSVYWYQQSLDQGLQFLIQYYNGEERAKGNILERFSAQQFPDLHSELNLSSLELGDSALYFCASSTRPDTYEQYFGPGTRLTVT.

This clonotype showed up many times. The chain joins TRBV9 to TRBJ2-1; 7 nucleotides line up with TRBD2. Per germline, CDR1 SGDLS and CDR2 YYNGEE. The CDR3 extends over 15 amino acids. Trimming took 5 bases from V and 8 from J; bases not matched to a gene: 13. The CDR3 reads CASSLSGAFIDEQFF. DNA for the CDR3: TGTGCCAGCAGTCTAAGCGGGGCCTTTATAGATGAGCAGTTCTTC.

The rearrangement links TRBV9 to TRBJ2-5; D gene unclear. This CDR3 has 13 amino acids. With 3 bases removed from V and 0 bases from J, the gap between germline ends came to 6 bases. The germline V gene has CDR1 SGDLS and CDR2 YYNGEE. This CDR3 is CASSANNQETQYF. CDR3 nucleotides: TGTGCCAGCAGCGCCAATAACCAAGAGACCCAGTACTTC.

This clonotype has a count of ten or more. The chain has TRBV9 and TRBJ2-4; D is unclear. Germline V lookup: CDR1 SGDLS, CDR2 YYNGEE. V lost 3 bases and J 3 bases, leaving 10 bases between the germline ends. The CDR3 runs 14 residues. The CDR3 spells CASSAAWDKNIQYF. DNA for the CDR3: TGTGCCAGCAGCGCCGCCTGGGACAAAAACATTCAGTACTTC.

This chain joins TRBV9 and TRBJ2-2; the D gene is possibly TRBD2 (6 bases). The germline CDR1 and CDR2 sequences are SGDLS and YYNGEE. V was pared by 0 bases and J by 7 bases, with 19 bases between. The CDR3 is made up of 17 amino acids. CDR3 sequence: CASSVASVGQEGGELFF. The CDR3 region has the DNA TGTGCCAGCAGCGTAGCTTCGGTAGGGCAGGAGGGCGGGGAGCTGTTTTTT. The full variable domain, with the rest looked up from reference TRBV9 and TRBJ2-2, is DSGVTQTPKHLITATGQRVTLRCSPRSGDLSVYWYQQSLDQGLQFLIQYYNGEERAKGNILERFSAQQFPDLHSELNLSSLELGDSALYFCASSVASVGQEGGELFFGEGSRLTVL.

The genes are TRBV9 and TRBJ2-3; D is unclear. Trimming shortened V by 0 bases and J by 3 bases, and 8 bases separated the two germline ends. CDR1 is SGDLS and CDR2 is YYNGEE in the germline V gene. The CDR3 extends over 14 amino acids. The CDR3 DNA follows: TGTGCCAGCAGCGTAGTTCCAGCAACAGATACGCAGTATTTT. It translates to CASSVVPATDTQYF. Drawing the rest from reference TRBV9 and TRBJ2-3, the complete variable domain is DSGVTQTPKHLITATGQRVTLRCSPRSGDLSVYWYQQSLDQGLQFLIQYYNGEERAKGNILERFSAQQFPDLHSELNLSSLELGDSALYFCASSVVPATDTQYFGPGTRLTVL.

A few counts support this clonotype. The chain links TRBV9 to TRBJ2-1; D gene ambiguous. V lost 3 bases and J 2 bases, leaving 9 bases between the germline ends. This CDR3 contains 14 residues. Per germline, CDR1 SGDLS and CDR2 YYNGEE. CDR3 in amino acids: CASSGGRAYNEQFF. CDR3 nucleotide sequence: TGTGCCAGCAGCGGGGGTCGGGCCTACAATGAGCAGTTCTTC.

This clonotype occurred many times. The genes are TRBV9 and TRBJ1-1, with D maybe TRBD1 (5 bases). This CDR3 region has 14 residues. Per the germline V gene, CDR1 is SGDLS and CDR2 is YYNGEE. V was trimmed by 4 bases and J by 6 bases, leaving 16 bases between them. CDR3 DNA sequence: TGTGCCAGCAGCCAATATAATCTAGGGGCTGAAGCTTTCTTT. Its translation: CASSQYNLGAEAFF.

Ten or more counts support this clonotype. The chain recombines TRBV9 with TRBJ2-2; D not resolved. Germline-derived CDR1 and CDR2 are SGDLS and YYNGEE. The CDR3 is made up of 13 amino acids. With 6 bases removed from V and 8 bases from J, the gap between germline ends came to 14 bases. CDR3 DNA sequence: TGTGCCAGCAAGTCCGGTTGGGGTGGGGAGCTGTTTTTT. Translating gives CASKSGWGGELFF.

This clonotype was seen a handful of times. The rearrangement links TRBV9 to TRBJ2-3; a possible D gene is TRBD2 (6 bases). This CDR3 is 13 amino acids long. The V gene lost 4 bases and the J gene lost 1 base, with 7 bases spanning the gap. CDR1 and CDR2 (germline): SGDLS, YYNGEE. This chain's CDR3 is CASSTGGTDTQYF. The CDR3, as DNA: TGTGCCAGCAGCACGGGGGGCACAGATACGCAGTATTTT.

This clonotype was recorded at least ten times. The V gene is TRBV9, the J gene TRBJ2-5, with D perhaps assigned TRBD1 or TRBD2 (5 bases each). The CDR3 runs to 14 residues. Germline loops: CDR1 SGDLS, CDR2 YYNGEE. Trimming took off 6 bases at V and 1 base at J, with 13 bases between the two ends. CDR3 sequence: CASNRDEPQETQYF. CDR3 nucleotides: TGTGCCAGCAATAGGGACGAACCCCAAGAGACCCAGTACTTC.

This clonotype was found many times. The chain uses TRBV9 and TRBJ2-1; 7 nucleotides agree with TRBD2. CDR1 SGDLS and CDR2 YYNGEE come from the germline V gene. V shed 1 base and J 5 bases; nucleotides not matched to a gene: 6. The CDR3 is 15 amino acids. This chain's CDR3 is CASSVNPSGNNEQFF. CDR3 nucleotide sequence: TGTGCCAGCAGCGTAAATCCTAGCGGAAACAATGAGCAGTTCTTC.

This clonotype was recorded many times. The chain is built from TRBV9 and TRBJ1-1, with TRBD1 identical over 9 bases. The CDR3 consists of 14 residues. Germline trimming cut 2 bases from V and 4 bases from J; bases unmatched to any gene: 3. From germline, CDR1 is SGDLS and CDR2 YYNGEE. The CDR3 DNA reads TGTGCCAGCAGCGTCCAGACAGGGGGCACTGAAGCTTTCTTT. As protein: CASSVQTGGTEAFF.

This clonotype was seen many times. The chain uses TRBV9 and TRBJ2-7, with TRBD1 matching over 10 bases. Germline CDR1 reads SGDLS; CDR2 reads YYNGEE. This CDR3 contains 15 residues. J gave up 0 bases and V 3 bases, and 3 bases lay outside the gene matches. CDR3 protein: CASSAGTGVSYEQYF. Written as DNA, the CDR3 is TGTGCCAGCAGCGCAGGGACAGGGGTCTCCTACGAGCAGTACTTC.

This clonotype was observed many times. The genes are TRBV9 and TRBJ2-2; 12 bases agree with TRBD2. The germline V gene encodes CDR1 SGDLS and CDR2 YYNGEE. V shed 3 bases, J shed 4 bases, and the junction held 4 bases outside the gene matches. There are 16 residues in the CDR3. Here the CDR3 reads CASSAASGRATGELFF. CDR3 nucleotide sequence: TGTGCCAGCAGCGCGGCTAGCGGGAGGGCCACCGGGGAGCTGTTTTTT.